Below are 31 T cell receptor beta chains sequenced from a single sample in a study of blood T cell repertoires in COVID-19. Data came from immunoSEQ multiplex PCR; TCRdb stores just in-frame clones and leaves some out. The sample includes more than 150,000 clones, approximately 80% of them seen just once. The material sequenced was PBMCs or T cells enriched from blood (not recorded which). Receptor source: a man in his sixties who had been exposed to COVID-19.

The V and J genes are TRBV27 and TRBJ1-6; D gene uncertain. V was trimmed by 3 bases and J by 2 bases, leaving 14 bases between them. The germline gives CDR1 MNHEY, CDR2 SMNVEV (reference sequence). The CDR3 length is 17 residues. The CDR3 is CASSFSSEEPYNSPLHF. CDR3 sequence (DNA): TGTGCCAGCAGTTTTTCATCCGAGGAACCCTATAATTCACCCCTCCACTTT.

This sequence joins TRBV4-2 and TRBJ2-3; D is perhaps TRBD1 (5 bases). This CDR3 region has 15 residues. V dropped 4 bases and J dropped 4 bases, with 15 bases sitting between them. CDR1 is LGHNA and CDR2 is YNFKEQ in the germline V gene. CDR3 sequence reads: CASSPSVGVADTQYF. DNA for the CDR3: TGTGCCAGCAGCCCGTCGGTAGGGGTGGCAGATACGCAGTATTTT.

V is TRBV5-6 and J is TRBJ2-7; TRBD1 agrees at 11 bases. Unmatched junction bases numbered 5, after V lost 1 base and J lost 2 bases. Germline V lookup: CDR1 SGHDT, CDR2 YYEEEE. This CDR3 has 16 residues. The chain's CDR3 is CASSLPGTGGTYEQYF. CDR3 coding DNA: TGTGCCAGCAGCTTGCCTGGGACAGGGGGGACCTACGAGCAGTACTTC. Drawing the rest from reference TRBV5-6 and TRBJ2-7, the complete variable domain is DAGVTQSPTHLIKTRGQQVTLRCSPKSGHDTVSWYQQALGQGPQFIFQYYEEEERQRGNFPDRFSGHQFPNYSSELNVNALLLGDSALYLCASSLPGTGGTYEQYFGPGTRLTVT.

Comment on this clone: It is likely a read error: a sequence one base away is far more abundant. This sample also contains other DNA sequences that code for the same CDR3. The V and J genes are TRBV28 and TRBJ2-5; D uncertain. Germline V CDR1 and CDR2: MDHEN, SYDVKM. This CDR3 is 11 amino acids long. The V end was cut by 6 bases, the J end by 4 bases, with 6 bases between. This CDR3 reads CASSRGETQYF. Written as DNA, the CDR3 is TGTGCCAGCAGCCGAGGAGAGACCCAGTACTTC.

The rearrangement links TRBV7-2 to TRBJ2-3; D is perhaps TRBD2 (6 bases). This CDR3 spans 18 amino acids. Trimming took off 5 bases at V and 0 bases at J, with 21 bases between the two ends. The germline V gene encodes CDR1 SGHTA and CDR2 FQGNSA. The DNA for the CDR3 is TGTGCCAGCAGCGGACCTTCCGGGAGTCGGCATAGCACAGATACGCAGTATTTT. Its protein product is CASSGPSGSRHSTDTQYF.

This clone was counted between two and nine times. The chain couples TRBV12-3 or TRBV12-4 to TRBJ1-5; D remains ambiguous. Trimming took 5 bases from V and 14 from J, leaving 16 bases between them. This CDR3 contains 12 residues. CDR3 nucleotide sequence: TGTGCCAGCAGTCCGACGGCCGGGATAAAGCATTTT. Its translation is CASSPTAGIKHF.

This clone was seen just once. CDR3 protein: CASSPGTSGYEQYF. The CDR3 nucleotides read TGTGCCAGTAGTCCGGGGACTAGCGGCTACGAGCAGTACTTC. This rearrangement joins TRBV19 to TRBJ2-7; 11 bases align to TRBD2. Germline CDR1 reads LNHDA; CDR2 reads SQIVND (reference sequence). V lost 5 bases, J lost 3 bases, and 3 bases stayed unmatched. The CDR3 extends over 14 amino acids.

Points on this clone: Other nucleotide sequences from this sample produce the same CDR3. The chain links TRBV6-5 to TRBJ1-5; 7 bases match TRBD1. The germline gives CDR1 MNHEY, CDR2 SVGAGI. The trim removed 8 bases at V and 5 bases at J, leaving 9 bases unmatched. This CDR3 has 14 amino acids. The CDR3, as DNA: TGTGCCAGCTCCCGACAGGGTGCCGATCAGCCCCAGCATTTT. Protein: CASSRQGADQPQHF.

This clone was observed a single time. The chain employs TRBV10-3 and TRBJ1-5, with D possibly being TRBD1 (6 bases). Germline V gives CDR1 ENHRY, CDR2 SYGVKD. This CDR3 region has 13 residues. V shed 5 bases and J shed 2 bases, with 7 bases lying between them. Here the CDR3 DNA reads TGTGCCATCAGTCCAGGGGGCAATCAGCCCCAGCATTTT. It yields the protein CAISPGGNQPQHF.

CDR3 nucleotide sequence: TGTGCCAGCAGCCGAGTGGCAGGCAATGGGGCCAACGTCCTGACTTTC. Protein: CASSRVAGNGANVLTF. V is TRBV7-9 and J is TRBJ2-6; D remains ambiguous. V was shortened by 5 bases and J by 3 bases, with 14 bases between the two germline ends. The CDR3 covers 16 residues. Germline CDR1 reads SEHNR; CDR2 reads FQNEAQ (reference sequence).

V is TRBV11-2 and J is TRBJ2-1; D unresolved. The V and J ends lost 1 base and 3 bases respectively, with 10 bases between them. The CDR3 covers 15 residues. Germline values: CDR1 SGHAT, CDR2 FQNNGV. The CDR3 region is CASSLARNRYNEQFF. CDR3 bases: TGTGCCAGCAGCTTAGCGCGGAACCGCTACAATGAGCAGTTCTTC.

The CDR3 is CSVSDYRTDTQYF. For the CDR3, the DNA is TGCAGCGTTTCGGACTATCGCACAGATACGCAGTATTTT. The V call is TRBV29-1, the J call TRBJ2-3; weak D call: TRBD2 (6 bases). Trimming shortened V by 5 bases and J by 1 base, and 10 bases separated the two germline ends. This CDR3 contains 13 residues. CDR1 and CDR2 from the germline V gene are SQVTM and ANQGSEA.

The V gene is TRBV6-5, the J gene TRBJ2-3, with 7 positions matching TRBD1. From germline, CDR1 is MNHEY and CDR2 SVGAGI. CDR3 length: 15 residues. With 7 bases clipped from V and 1 base from J, the junction kept 8 bases outside the gene matches. In nucleotides, the CDR3 is TGTGCCAGCATCCGAGGGACAGTCCGCACAGATACGCAGTATTTT. This translates into CASIRGTVRTDTQYF.

The chain links TRBV5-1 to TRBJ1-1; 11 bases align to TRBD1. The V and J ends lost 5 bases and 3 bases, in that order; junction bases with no gene match: 9. The CDR3 consists of 16 residues. Germline loops: CDR1 SGHRS, CDR2 YFSETQ. The DNA for the CDR3 is TGCGCCAGCAGACGGACAGGGGGCCCGGGGGACACTGAAGCTTTCTTT. Amino acids: CASRRTGGPGDTEAFF.

The chain links TRBV28 to TRBJ2-1; D ambiguous. Per the germline V gene, CDR1 is MDHEN and CDR2 is SYDVKM. This CDR3 has 10 amino acids. Trimming took off 3 bases at V and 8 bases at J, with 2 bases between the two ends. CDR3 nucleotide sequence: TGTGCCAGCAGTTTCGATGAGCAGTTCTTC. Its translation: CASSFDEQFF.

The chain employs TRBV2 and TRBJ2-7; 10 nucleotides match TRBD1. The V gene end was trimmed by 6 bases and the J gene end by 6 bases; junction bases not matched to a gene: 8. The length of the CDR3 is 14 residues. The germline CDR1 and CDR2 sequences are SNHLY and FYNNEI. CDR3 bases: TGTGCCAGCAGCCGGGACAGGGGCCCGGTCGAGCAGTACTTC. This sequence encodes CASSRDRGPVEQYF.

This clone was counted a single time. The J gene is TRBJ1-5, the V gene TRBV27; TRBD1 matches at 8 bases. Per germline, CDR1 MNHEY and CDR2 SMNVEV (reference sequence). Trimming took 8 bases from V and 7 from J; bases not matched to a gene: 4. The CDR3 extends over 12 amino acids. The CDR3 region has the DNA TGTGCCAGCGGACAGGGTGAACAGCCCCAGCATTTT. It translates to CASGQGEQPQHF.

This clone was counted a single time. This chain uses TRBV10-2 with TRBJ1-3, with D unclear. Deletions cut 3 bases from V and 6 bases from J, with 9 bases between. CDR3 size: 13 residues. Germline V lookup: CDR1 WSHSY, CDR2 SAAADI. The CDR3 nucleotides read TGCGCCAGCAGTGAAGGTGGGCTAAACACCATATATTTT. Encoded protein: CASSEGGLNTIYF.

This chain connects TRBV2 to TRBJ1-4, with D perhaps TRBD1 (5 bases). Germline V gene lookup returns CDR1 SNHLY and CDR2 FYNNEI. The CDR3 loop spans 17 amino acids. V was cut by 8 bases and J by 5 bases, with 24 bases left in between. The CDR3 region has the DNA TGTGCCAGCTTATCAAGGGGCAGTTGGTCGGTAAATGAAAAACTGTTTTTT. Residues: CASLSRGSWSVNEKLFF.

J is TRBJ1-2 and V is TRBV5-8; 8 bases map to TRBD1. The CDR3 covers 13 residues. Germline loops: CDR1 SGHTS, CDR2 YDEGEE. Trimming removed 3 bases from V and 2 bases from J; junction bases left unmatched: 0. This chain's CDR3 is CASSYRGNYGYTF. CDR3 nucleotides: TGTGCCAGCAGCTACAGGGGGAACTATGGCTACACCTTC.

J is TRBJ2-3 and V is TRBV24-1; 12 bases align to TRBD1. V was clipped by 4 bases and J by 1 base; unmatched bases: 5. This CDR3 region has 17 residues. Germline loops: CDR1 KGHDR, CDR2 SFDVKD. CDR3 DNA sequence: TGTGCCACCAGTGAGGGGGGACAGGGGGCGCGCACAGATACGCAGTATTTT. Residues: CATSEGGQGARTDTQYF.

Concerning this clone: The germline gene is not matched at one end of the junction; a read error may be the cause. This rearrangement joins TRBV9 to TRBJ1-2, with D perhaps TRBD1 (5 bases). The CDR3 contains 16 residues. Germline-derived CDR1 and CDR2 are SGDLS and YYNGEE. DNA of the CDR3: TGTGCCAGCAGCTCGACGACAGTTCCGCCTCCCTATAGCTACACCTTC. Its protein is CASSSTTVPPPYSYTF.

The V and J genes are TRBV6-5 and TRBJ2-7, with D maybe TRBD1 (6 bases). This CDR3 spans 14 amino acids. The germline CDR1 and CDR2 sequences are MNHEY and SVGAGI. Deletions cut 5 bases from V and 3 bases from J, with 14 bases between. CDR3 protein: CASSRPGHHYEQYF. CDR3 nucleotides: TGTGCCAGCAGTCGGCCGGGACACCACTACGAGCAGTACTTC.

This clone was counted only a few times. The chain joins TRBV5-4 to TRBJ2-7, with TRBD1 matching over 9 bases. J lost 2 bases, V lost 4 bases, and 4 bases had no gene match. The CDR3 length is 14 residues. Germline CDR1 and CDR2: SGHNT and YYREEE (reference sequence). The CDR3 protein is CASSRTGAAYEQYF. The DNA for the CDR3 is TGTGCCAGCAGCCGGACAGGGGCCGCCTACGAGCAGTACTTC.

The chain couples TRBV10-3 to TRBJ2-4; 7 bases line up with TRBD2. Unmatched junction bases numbered 16, after V lost 0 bases and J lost 5 bases. Germline V gives CDR1 ENHRY, CDR2 SYGVKD. CDR3 length equals 19 residues. CDR3 loop: CAISESLVGRSRNENIQYF. The CDR3 DNA is TGTGCCATCAGTGAGTCATTAGTCGGGAGGTCTCGAAATGAAAACATTCAGTACTTC.

V and J are TRBV28 and TRBJ1-5, with unresolved D. Per the germline V gene, CDR1 is MDHEN and CDR2 is SYDVKM. V lost 6 bases and J lost 0, with 6 bases in between. This CDR3 spans 13 amino acids. CDR3 nucleotides: TGTGCCAGCAGCTCCGTTAGCAATCAGCCCCAGCATTTT. Its protein product is CASSSVSNQPQHF.

The rearrangement uses TRBV5-1 and TRBJ2-5, with D possibly TRBD2 on 5 matching bases. This CDR3 contains 14 residues. CDR1 is SGHRS, CDR2 YFSETQ, per germline. Trimming removed 9 bases from V and 5 bases from J, with 20 bases in between. CDR3 sequence: CATKQPGSRETQYF. The CDR3 coding sequence is TGCGCCACCAAGCAACCGGGGAGTAGGGAGACCCAGTACTTC.

V gene TRBV2 combines with J gene TRBJ2-4; D may be TRBD1 (6 bases). The germline V and J ends were trimmed by 6 bases and 10 bases, with 13 bases remaining between them. CDR1 SNHLY and CDR2 FYNNEI come from the germline V gene. The CDR3 sequence is 12 residues long. The CDR3 region is CASRPTRGIQYF. The CDR3 DNA follows: TGTGCCAGCAGACCTACTAGGGGGATTCAGTACTTC.

V gene TRBV3-1 (or the pseudogene TRBV3-2) combines with J gene TRBJ2-5, with D hard to call. From germline, CDR1 is LGHDT and CDR2 YNNKEL (reference sequence). V lost 2 bases and J lost 5, with 6 bases in between. CDR3 size: 12 residues. CDR3 bases: TGTGCCAGCAGCCAAAGCTACGAGACCCAGTACTTC. It specifies CASSQSYETQYF.

V usage is TRBV27 and J usage is TRBJ2-5; 7 bases fit TRBD2. CDR1 MNHEY and CDR2 SMNVEV come from the germline V gene (reference sequence). The CDR3 runs 15 residues. Trimming cost V 5 bases and J 1 base; bases outside gene matches: 7. CDR3 coding DNA: TGTGCCAGCAGTGCTGCCTCTAGCGGCCAAGAGACCCAGTACTTC. Amino acids: CASSAASSGQETQYF.

This clone was picked up many times. V and J are TRBV12-3 or TRBV12-4 and TRBJ1-1; D possibly corresponds to TRBD1 (5 bases). The CDR3 is 13 residues long. Trimming shortened V by 6 bases and J by 5 bases, and 13 bases separated the two germline ends. CDR3 loop: CASSQTGRTEAFF. DNA for the CDR3: TGTGCCAGCAGCCAAACAGGTAGGACTGAAGCTTTCTTT.